This entry lists 28 T cell receptor beta chains sequenced from one sample in a study of shared clonotypes between healthy human individuals. TCRdb's copy holds only in-frame clones and misses some; the assay was immunoSEQ multiplex PCR. The table shows a few hundred thousand clones, with approximately 96% occurring only once. Material: memory CD8+ T cells sorted from blood. As to subset: CD45RO+ cells pooled with CCR7-negative TemRA cells. These TCRs come from a man aged 30 to 45 in good health.

The chain joins TRBV28 to TRBJ2-7, with D perhaps matching TRBD1 (6 bases). Germline V gene lookup returns CDR1 MDHEN and CDR2 SYDVKM. The CDR3 runs to 15 residues. V lost 3 bases, J lost 1 base, and 13 bases lay in between. The CDR3 here is CASSFQGRISYEQYF. CDR3 in DNA: TGTGCCAGCAGTTTCCAGGGGCGCATTTCCTACGAGCAGTACTTC.

V usage is TRBV7-9 and J usage is TRBJ1-1; no firm D call. The CDR3 loop spans 14 amino acids. Trimming shortened V by 1 base and J by 3 bases, and 9 bases separated the two germline ends. Germline V gene lookup returns CDR1 SEHNR and CDR2 FQNEAQ (reference sequence). CDR3 DNA sequence: TGTGCCAGCAGCTTAGGGTGGGGTGACACTGAAGCTTTCTTT. This codes for CASSLGWGDTEAFF.

V usage is TRBV11-2 and J usage is TRBJ2-3; D unresolved. V was cut by 2 bases and J by 2 bases, with 11 bases left in between. Looked up from germline, CDR1 is SGHAT and CDR2 is FQNNGV. CDR3 length: 15 amino acids. The CDR3 DNA follows: TGTGCCAGCAGCTTAAGGGTAGTCTCCACAGATACGCAGTATTTT. It codes for CASSLRVVSTDTQYF.

The chain uses TRBV6-1 and TRBJ2-7; 7 bases are shared with TRBD2. Germline V gene data show CDR1 as MNHNS and CDR2 as SASEGT. The trim removed 6 bases at V and 4 bases at J, leaving 12 bases unmatched. The CDR3 is made up of 15 amino acids. CDR3: CASRESDGRFYEQYF. CDR3 nucleotide sequence: TGTGCCAGCAGGGAAAGTGACGGGAGGTTTTACGAGCAGTACTTC.

CDR3 DNA sequence: TGTGCCAGCAGCACACTAGCGGGAGGTCCAGATACGCAGTATTTT. Translation gives CASSTLAGGPDTQYF. The chain employs TRBV9 and TRBJ2-3, with 12 bases that match TRBD2. The CDR3 has 15 residues. Germline-derived CDR1 and CDR2 are SGDLS and YYNGEE. After removal of 4 bases from V and 4 bases from J, the junction contained 4 bases not matched to a gene.

The rearrangement uses TRBV28 and TRBJ1-5; D unclear. CDR3 length: 16 amino acids. Germline values: CDR1 MDHEN, CDR2 SYDVKM. Trimming removed 2 bases at V and 0 bases at J, with 11 bases between. CDR3 DNA: TGTGCCAGCAGTTTAATGGGGAGCTATAGCAATCAGCCCCAGCATTTT. Translated, it gives CASSLMGSYSNQPQHF.

The chain couples TRBV28 to TRBJ2-7; D remains unclear. CDR1 and CDR2 (germline): MDHEN, SYDVKM. The V and J ends lost 5 bases and 6 bases respectively, with 11 bases between them. CDR3 length equals 12 residues. As DNA, the CDR3 is TGTGCCAGCAGTCTCCTATTTGGCGAGCAGTACTTC. It specifies CASSLLFGEQYF.

J is TRBJ1-1 and V is TRBV9, with D maybe TRBD1 (5 bases). This CDR3 is built from 16 residues. Germline lookup yields CDR1 SGDLS and CDR2 YYNGEE. Trimming removed 4 bases from V and 3 bases from J, with 19 bases in between. CDR3 region: CASSPSGGGMDTEAFF. CDR3 DNA sequence: TGTGCCAGCAGCCCGAGCGGGGGGGGTATGGACACTGAAGCTTTCTTT.

This chain joins TRBV30 and TRBJ1-3, with 9 bases identical to TRBD1. CDR3 size: 12 residues. Unmatched junction bases numbered 0, after V lost 5 bases and J lost 4 bases. CDR1 GTSNPN and CDR2 SVGIG come from the germline V gene (reference sequence). The CDR3 nucleotides are TGTGCCTGGGGGACAGGGGGAAACACCATATATTTT. This sequence encodes CAWGTGGNTIYF.

The chain couples TRBV28 to TRBJ2-6; tentative D call: TRBD2 (5 bases). This CDR3 spans 17 amino acids. With 3 bases removed from V and 0 bases from J, the gap between germline ends came to 12 bases. Germline loops: CDR1 MDHEN, CDR2 SYDVKM. CDR3: CASSFPPRGSGANVLTF. CDR3 DNA: TGTGCCAGCAGTTTCCCCCCCCGGGGCTCTGGGGCCAACGTCCTGACTTTC.

This sequence joins TRBV28 and TRBJ2-2; D unclear. The CDR3 totals 13 residues. Germline V lookup: CDR1 MDHEN, CDR2 SYDVKM. The ends were cut back, 2 bases at V and 6 bases at J, with 7 bases in the middle. The chain's CDR3 is CASSLIGSGELFF. CDR3 DNA sequence: TGTGCCAGCAGTTTAATAGGGTCCGGGGAGCTGTTTTTT.

This sequence joins TRBV15 and TRBJ2-3; possibly TRBD2 for D (5 bases). Germline V CDR1 and CDR2: LNHNV, YYDKDF (reference sequence). Deletions cut 1 base from V and 2 bases from J, with 13 bases between. The CDR3 consists of 16 residues. The CDR3 nucleotides read TGTGCCACCAGCAGAGTTCGGGGAAGAAACACAGATACGCAGTATTTT. Its protein product is CATSRVRGRNTDTQYF.

V usage is TRBV4-2 and J usage is TRBJ2-7; D is unresolved. The V gene's germline CDR1 is LGHNA and CDR2 YNFKEQ. V gave up 1 base and J gave up 5 bases, with 6 bases separating them. CDR3 size: 12 residues. Here the CDR3 reads CASSQVGDEQYF. The CDR3, as DNA: TGTGCCAGCAGCCAAGTTGGGGACGAGCAGTACTTC.

V and J are TRBV6-5 and TRBJ1-3; 8 bases match TRBD1. The CDR3 totals 15 residues. Germline V lookup: CDR1 MNHEY, CDR2 SVGAGI. V shed 6 bases, J shed 2 bases, and the junction held 6 bases outside the gene matches. The CDR3 DNA reads TGTGCCAGCAGCTCAGGGGGCGCAACTGGAAACACCATATATTTT. This translates into CASSSGGATGNTIYF.

J is TRBJ2-3 and V is TRBV4-1; D is unclear. The germline V gene has CDR1 MGHRA and CDR2 YSYEKL. V was clipped by 0 bases and J by 4 bases, with 17 bases between them. The CDR3 runs to 17 residues. CDR3 nucleotide sequence: TGCGCCAGCAGCCAAGATTTGAGACTTCCCTTCCCAGATACGCAGTATTTT. As protein: CASSQDLRLPFPDTQYF.

V and J are TRBV5-6 and TRBJ1-1; D is uncertain. V dropped 2 bases and J dropped 1 base, with 9 bases sitting between them. The CDR3 is 14 residues long. Germline V gene lookup returns CDR1 SGHDT and CDR2 YYEEEE. The CDR3 region is CASSLGLRNTEAFF. Here the CDR3 DNA reads TGTGCCAGCAGCTTAGGTCTTAGGAACACTGAAGCTTTCTTT.

The V and J genes are TRBV19 and TRBJ1-2; no clear D. The CDR3 spans 15 residues. Germline V gene data show CDR1 as LNHDA and CDR2 as SQIVND (reference sequence). Trimming cost V 3 bases and J 5 bases, with 16 bases left between them. CDR3 loop: CASSMIAGVPYGYTF. The CDR3 DNA follows: TGTGCCAGTAGTATGATAGCAGGAGTCCCTTATGGCTACACCTTC.

The rearrangement joins TRBV7-9 to TRBJ2-1; D unresolved. V was cut by 11 bases and J by 2 bases, with 7 bases left in between. Per the germline V gene, CDR1 is SEHNR and CDR2 is FQNEAQ (reference sequence). The CDR3 has 11 amino acids. Written as DNA, the CDR3 is TGTGCCGGCCTTACCTACAATGAGCAGTTCTTC. Translation gives CAGLTYNEQFF. The entire variable domain, with the rest obtained from reference TRBV7-9 and TRBJ2-1, is as follows: DTGVSQNPRHKITKRGQNVTFRCDPISEHNRLYWYRQTLGQGPEFLTYFQNEAQLEKSRLLSDRFSAERPKGSFSTLEIQRTEQGDSAMYLCAGLTYNEQFFGPGTRLTVL.

The V call is TRBV6-1, the J call TRBJ2-3; weak D call: TRBD1 (5 bases). This CDR3 has 15 residues. The germline gives CDR1 MNHNS, CDR2 SASEGT. Trimming took 7 bases from V and 0 from J, leaving 14 bases between them. The CDR3 here is CASTLYRSSTDTQYF. CDR3 in DNA: TGTGCCAGCACCCTATACAGGAGTAGCACAGATACGCAGTATTTT.

The CDR3 bases are TGTGCCAGCAGTCTTCGTGTGGGCGAGCAGTACTTC. It is translated as CASSLRVGEQYF. The chain carries TRBV28 and TRBJ2-7; no firm D call. Germline CDR1 and CDR2: MDHEN and SYDVKM. There are 12 residues in the CDR3. Trimming removed 5 bases at V and 6 bases at J, with 11 bases between.

Comment on this clone: The CDR3 does not close with the conserved phenylalanine or tryptophan, likely indicating a read error. No DNA is shown, since the ends of the CDR3 on it are uncertain; the CDR3 is the one TCRdb lists. This chain uses TRBV6-7 with TRBJ2-7. TRBV6-7 belongs to the ORF category, with a function that is uncertain. The CDR3 region is 12 residues in length, termini included. CDR3 sequence: CASSYSRWDPGC.

V and J are TRBV28 and TRBJ2-6, with 7 bases that match TRBD1. The germline gives CDR1 MDHEN, CDR2 SYDVKM. V gave up 2 bases and J gave up 2 bases; unmatched junction bases: 0. The length of the CDR3 is 15 residues. The CDR3 here is CASSLQGAGANVLTF. The CDR3 DNA is TGTGCCAGCAGTTTACAGGGGGCTGGGGCCAACGTCCTGACTTTC.

The chain links TRBV7-9 to TRBJ2-1, with a tentative D call TRBD2 (6 bases). Trimming took 2 bases from V and 4 from J, leaving 9 bases between them. This CDR3 region has 14 residues. Per germline, CDR1 SEHNR and CDR2 FQNEAQ (reference sequence). CDR3 region: CASSLSSVYNEQFF. CDR3 nucleotide sequence: TGTGCCAGCAGCTTATCTAGCGTGTACAATGAGCAGTTCTTC.

The chain is built from TRBV29-1 and TRBJ1-2; 12 bases fit TRBD1. This CDR3 comprises 15 residues. CDR1 is SQVTM, CDR2 ANQGSEA, per germline. After removal of 5 bases from V and 2 bases from J, the junction contained 6 bases not matched to a gene. In DNA, the CDR3 is TGCAGCGTTTCCGTTGGGACAGGGGGCAACTATGGCTACACCTTC. Its translation is CSVSVGTGGNYGYTF.

The chain has TRBV2 and TRBJ2-5, with D possibly being TRBD2 (5 bases). This CDR3 is 13 amino acids long. Trimming pared 7 bases from V and 2 bases from J, leaving 11 bases between. In germline, CDR1 is SNHLY, CDR2 FYNNEI. CDR3 sequence reads: CASTGDLQETQYF. The CDR3 region has the DNA TGTGCCAGCACCGGGGATCTACAAGAGACCCAGTACTTC. The full variable domain, completed using reference TRBV2 and TRBJ2-5, is EPEVTQTPSHQVTQMGQEVILRCVPISNHLYFYWYRQILGQKVEFLVSFYNNEISEKSEIFDDQFSVERPDGSNFTLKIRSTKLEDSAMYFCASTGDLQETQYFGPGTRLLVL.

This rearrangement joins TRBV2 to TRBJ2-1, with TRBD2 matching over 7 bases. The CDR3 loop spans 16 amino acids. Germline V gene sequence: CDR1 SNHLY, CDR2 FYNNEI. V dropped 4 bases and J dropped 1; count of bases not matched to a gene: 7. This CDR3 reads CASSGGGRPSYNEQFF. CDR3 DNA: TGTGCCAGCAGTGGGGGGGGGAGACCTTCCTACAATGAGCAGTTCTTC. Full variable domain (remainder filled in from reference TRBV2 and TRBJ2-1): EPEVTQTPSHQVTQMGQEVILRCVPISNHLYFYWYRQILGQKVEFLVSFYNNEISEKSEIFDDQFSVERPDGSNFTLKIRSTKLEDSAMYFCASSGGGRPSYNEQFFGPGTRLTVL.

This clone was observed a single time. The same CDR3 arises from other DNA sequences in this sample as well. This chain uses TRBV5-6 with TRBJ2-5; D not certain. CDR3 length: 13 amino acids. Germline-derived CDR1 and CDR2 are SGHDT and YYEEEE. V lost 0 bases and J 1 base, leaving 4 bases between the germline ends. This CDR3 reads CASSLGGQETQYF. The CDR3 bases are TGTGCCAGCAGCTTGGGGGGCCAAGAGACCCAGTACTTC.

This chain links TRBV28 with TRBJ1-1; D call uncertain. CDR3 length: 13 residues. V was trimmed by 1 base and J by 1 base, leaving 4 bases between them. Per the germline V gene, CDR1 is MDHEN and CDR2 is SYDVKM. The CDR3 nucleotides read TGTGCCAGCAGTTTATCGAGGAACACTGAAGCTTTCTTT. This encodes CASSLSRNTEAFF.